The 10 T cell receptor beta chains presented below share a single source sample, sequenced in a study of blood T cells in healthy people across ages. A J-beta primer mix and a sample-barcoded 5' primer were used in a second PCR of about 6 to 12 cycles. TCRdb itself ran the 5' RACE reads through MiXCR, one entry per CDR3 protein. The repertoire includes about 640,000 distinct CDR3 sequences, about 30% of them detected once, and 15% to 19% sits in the top ten. The sample taken for sequencing was blood. The receptors were sampled from a woman at least 80 years old in good health.

The V and J genes are TRBV13 and TRBJ2-1, with D possibly TRBD2 on 6 matching bases. V dropped 3 bases and J dropped 6 bases, with 15 bases sitting between them. The CDR3 length is 15 residues. Germline lookup yields CDR1 PRHDT and CDR2 FYEKMQ (reference sequence). The CDR3 DNA sequence: TGTGCCAGCAGCTTGGGGGACTTGAACCGCAATGAGCAGTTCTTC. It yields the protein CASSLGDLNRNEQFF.

The chain has TRBV20-1 and TRBJ1-6; possible D gene TRBD1, 6 bases. V gave up 0 bases and J gave up 2 bases, with 11 bases separating them. The length of the CDR3 is 16 residues. Germline-derived CDR1 and CDR2 are DFQATT and SNEGSKA (reference sequence). In DNA, the CDR3 is TGCAGTGCTAGAGAGGGGGGGGCGACCTATAATTCACCCCTCCACTTT. The encoded protein is CSAREGGATYNSPLHF.

The chain is built from TRBV12-3 or TRBV12-4 and TRBJ1-1; D remains ambiguous. Deletions cut 2 bases from V and 6 bases from J, with 10 bases between. The length of the CDR3 is 13 residues. CDR3 DNA: TGTGCCAGCAGTTTACCTCCGGGCCCTGAAGCTTTCTTT. Translated, it gives CASSLPPGPEAFF.

This clonotype was counted only a few times. The chain uses TRBV7-8 and TRBJ2-2, with 8 bases identical to TRBD2. The V gene's germline CDR1 is SGHVS and CDR2 FQNEAQ. The CDR3 spans 18 residues. Trimming took 5 bases from V and 6 from J; bases not matched to a gene: 17. CDR3 loop: CASSPAGTSSVSPGELFF. For the CDR3, the DNA is TGTGCCAGCAGCCCAGCCGGGACTAGTTCGGTTAGCCCCGGGGAGCTGTTTTTT.

The J gene is TRBJ1-6, the V gene TRBV11-2; D not resolved. This CDR3 spans 12 amino acids. The germline V gene has CDR1 SGHAT and CDR2 FQNNGV. The V end lost 4 bases, the J end lost 11 bases, and 9 bases lay between the germline ends. The DNA for the CDR3 is TGTGCCAGCAGCTCCGCGGACGCACCCCTCCACTTT. Translated: CASSSADAPLHF.

This rearrangement joins TRBV28 to TRBJ1-3; D gene uncertain. Germline CDR1 reads MDHEN; CDR2 reads SYDVKM. Trimming pared 10 bases from V and 9 bases from J, leaving 13 bases between. This CDR3 has 11 residues. The CDR3 protein is CATDNLTTIYF. The CDR3 DNA reads as TGTGCCACCGATAACCTGACCACCATATATTTT.

This clonotype came up many times. The chain combines TRBV9 with TRBJ1-5, with a weak D call TRBD1 (5 bases). Trimming shortened V by 4 bases and J by 0 bases, and 8 bases separated the two germline ends. Per germline, CDR1 SGDLS and CDR2 YYNGEE. The CDR3 has 14 amino acids. Here the CDR3 reads CASSPGASNQPQHF. In DNA form, the CDR3 reads TGTGCCAGCAGCCCCGGGGCTAGCAATCAGCCCCAGCATTTT. Using reference TRBV9 and TRBJ1-5 for the parts outside the CDR3, the full variable domain is DSGVTQTPKHLITATGQRVTLRCSPRSGDLSVYWYQQSLDQGLQFLIQYYNGEERAKGNILERFSAQQFPDLHSELNLSSLELGDSALYFCASSPGASNQPQHFGDGTRLSIL.

The table lists this clonotype with many counts. The genes are TRBV7-8 and TRBJ1-2; D ambiguous. V lost 4 bases to trimming and J lost 8 bases, with 11 bases between them. CDR3 length: 12 amino acids. In germline, CDR1 is SGHVS, CDR2 FQNEAQ. The CDR3 reads CASSSLEGGYTF. Here the CDR3 DNA reads TGTGCCAGCAGCTCGTTAGAGGGCGGCTACACCTTC.

In this sample, this clonotype turned up once. This may arise from a read error, as a much more abundant clone is one base away. This chain links TRBV24-1 with TRBJ2-7; D might be TRBD1 (6 bases). V gave up 4 bases and J gave up 7 bases, with 16 bases separating them. This CDR3 has 14 amino acids. Germline assignment: CDR1 KGHDR and CDR2 SFDVKD. The DNA of the CDR3 is TGTGCCACCAGTGACCGTGGACAGTCCCATGAGCAGTACTTC. Translation: CATSDRGQSHEQYF.

Only one count was recorded for this clonotype. This may come from a read error, since a much larger clone is one base off. The chain combines TRBV20-1 with TRBJ1-2; perhaps TRBD1 as D (5 bases). From germline, CDR1 is DFQATT and CDR2 SNEGSKA (reference sequence). The V gene lost 4 bases and the J gene lost 7 bases, with 13 bases spanning the gap. CDR3 size: 12 residues. The DNA for the CDR3 is TGCAGTGCTACCGACGGGGACTGTGGCTACACCTTC. Its protein product is CSATDGDCGYTF.